In its sample, the clone carrying this T cell receptor beta chain was seen many times. Its specificity is not known. The data were taken from a study of human T cells and chemical hapten exposure. Documented time point: healthy volunteer bleed at 2 weeks. Total RNA came from unfractionated whole blood. TCRdb analysed the RACE reads with MiXCR anew, one entry per CDR3 protein. The sample yields about 93,000 distinct CDR3 sequences, roughly 8.5% seen once. Study observations and caveats: High-frequency TCRs, those above 1 in 1000, stayed the same after DPC sensitization.

The germline V gene encodes CDR1 MGHRA and CDR2 YSYEKL. This CDR3 spans 17 amino acids. V was trimmed by 2 bases and J by 6 bases, leaving 20 bases between them. The J gene is TRBJ2-1, the V gene TRBV4-1, with D maybe TRBD2 (6 bases). Sample: whole blood. The origin of this receptor is a female donor in good health. Some clones in this sample may be carry-over from other donors' samples. CDR3: CASSQSDRGLTINEQFF. CDR3 nucleotides: TGCGCCAGCAGCCAATCGGACCGGGGACTCACTATCAATGAGCAGTTCTTC.